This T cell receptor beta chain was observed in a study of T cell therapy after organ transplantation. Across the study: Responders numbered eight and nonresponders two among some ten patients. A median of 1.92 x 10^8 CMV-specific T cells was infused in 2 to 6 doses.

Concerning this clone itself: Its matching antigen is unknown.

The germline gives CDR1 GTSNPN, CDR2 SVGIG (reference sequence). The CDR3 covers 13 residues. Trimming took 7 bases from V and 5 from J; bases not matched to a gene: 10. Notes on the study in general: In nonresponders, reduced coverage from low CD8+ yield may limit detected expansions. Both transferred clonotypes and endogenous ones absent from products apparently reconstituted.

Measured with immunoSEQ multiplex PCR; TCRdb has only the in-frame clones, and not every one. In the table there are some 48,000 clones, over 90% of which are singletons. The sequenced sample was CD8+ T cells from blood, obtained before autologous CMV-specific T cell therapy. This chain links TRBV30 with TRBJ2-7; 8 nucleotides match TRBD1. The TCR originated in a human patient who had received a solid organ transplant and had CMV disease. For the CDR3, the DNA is TGTGCCTCGTCCGGGACAGGTACCGACGAGCAGTACTTC. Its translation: CASSGTGTDEQYF.